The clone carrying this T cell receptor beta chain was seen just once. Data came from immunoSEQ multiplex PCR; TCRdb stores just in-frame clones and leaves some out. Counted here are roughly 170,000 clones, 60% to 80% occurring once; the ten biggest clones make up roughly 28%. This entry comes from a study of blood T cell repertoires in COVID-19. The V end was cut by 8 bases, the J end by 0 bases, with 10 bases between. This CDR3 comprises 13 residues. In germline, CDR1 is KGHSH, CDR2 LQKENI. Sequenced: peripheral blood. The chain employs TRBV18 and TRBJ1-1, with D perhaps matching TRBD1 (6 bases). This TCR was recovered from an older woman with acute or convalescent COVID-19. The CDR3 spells CASEQGMNTEAFF. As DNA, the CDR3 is TGTGCCAGCGAACAGGGAATGAACACTGAAGCTTTCTTT.